A selection of T cell receptor beta chains follows, all from one sample in a study of T cells in Graves' hyperthyroidism and ophthalmopathy. TCRdb fed the multiplex PCR reads into MiXCR, producing one record per CDR3 protein. This sample has under 450,000 distinct CDR3 sequences, with around 14% found just once. What was sequenced was blood. The receptors were sampled from a woman between 18 and 29 years old with Graves' hyperthyroidism. Both conserved end residues are part of each CDR3. A D gene is named only where the DNA matches it firmly. The size field is filled for only some rows; it gives once, few, many or a size class.

clone_size,v_call,d_call,j_call,cdr3_nt,cdr3_aa
many,TRBV3-1,TRBD2,TRBJ2-1,TGTGCCAGCAGCCAAACCTGGGAGGGAGGGCCGACCTACAATGAGCAGTTCTTC,CASSQTWEGGPTYNEQFF
many,TRBV12-3/TRBV12-4,.,TRBJ1-1,TGTGCCAGCAGTCCCCGGCAAAACACTGAAGCTTTCTTT,CASSPRQNTEAFF
many,TRBV7-2,.,TRBJ1-5,TGTGCCAGCAGCTTAGGCAGGGACCAGCCCCAGCATTTT,CASSLGRDQPQHF
.,TRBV6-6,.,TRBJ2-1,TGTGCCAGCAGTTACTCTTGGATAGGCCACAATGAGCAGTTCTTC,CASSYSWIGHNEQFF
.,TRBV12-5,TRBD1,TRBJ2-6,TGTGCTAGCCACCGGGACAGGGCCCTCGGAGGGGCCAACGTCCTGACTTTC,CASHRDRALGGANVLTF
many,TRBV6-1,.,TRBJ1-2,TGTGCCAGCGGAGAACCCTATGGCTACACCTTC,CASGEPYGYTF
many,TRBV11-3,.,TRBJ2-2,TGTGCCAGCAGCTTAAGAAGACCCCCGAACACCGGGGAGCTGTTTTTT,CASSLRRPPNTGELFF
few,TRBV9,TRBD1,TRBJ1-2,TGTGCCAGCAGCCCTCAGGGGGCGCATGACTATGGCTACACCTTC,CASSPQGAHDYGYTF
many,TRBV11-2,.,TRBJ2-7,TGTGCCAGCAGCCGGAACAGGGGGGGGGGCTACGAGCAGTACTTC,CASSRNRGGGYEQYF
many,TRBV3-1,TRBD1,TRBJ1-2,TGTGCCAGCAGCCCAGGACAGGGGGCTGGCTACACCTTC,CASSPGQGAGYTF
few,TRBV27,.,TRBJ1-1,TGTGCCAGCAGCCCTCGGTCTGACGGGGAGGGCGCTGAAGCTTTCTTT,CASSPRSDGEGAEAFF
.,TRBV27,.,TRBJ2-1,TGTGCCAGCAGTTCCGGGACCTCGGGGAACAATGAGCAGTTCTTC,CASSSGTSGNNEQFF
.,TRBV27,.,TRBJ2-1,TGTGCCAGCAGTTCAAGGCCCCCCCGCTCCTACAATGAGCAGTTCTTC,CASSSRPPRSYNEQFF
.,TRBV13,.,TRBJ2-1,TGTGCCAGCAGCCCCAGGGACTTTCCCAGCTCCTACAATGAGCAGTTCTTC,CASSPRDFPSSYNEQFF
.,TRBV29-1,.,TRBJ1-3,TGCAGCGTTGATCCACACTCCGCTGGAAACACCATATATTTT,CSVDPHSAGNTIYF
many,TRBV12-3/TRBV12-4,.,TRBJ1-5,TGTGCCAGCAGTTTGAGGCAGGATTCTGATGGTCAGCCCCAGCATTTT,CASSLRQDSDGQPQHF